The 5 T cell receptor beta chains below come from one sample, sequenced in a study of T cells after yellow fever vaccination. Each CDR3 protein gets one entry after TCRdb re-called the 5' RACE reads with MiXCR. The sample has around 600,000 distinct CDR3 sequences; approximately 13% are singletons. The sequencing used PBMCs, collected on the day of the yellow fever booster vaccination. The origin of the receptors is a man aged 25 to 45 who received the YFV17D yellow fever vaccine.

This clonotype was counted at least ten times. V is TRBV10-3 and J is TRBJ1-5; D gene uncertain. The length of the CDR3 is 13 residues. Germline values: CDR1 ENHRY, CDR2 SYGVKD. V was clipped by 6 bases and J by 6 bases, with 12 bases between them. CDR3 protein: CAIRDGSGQPQHF. The CDR3 DNA reads TGTGCCATCAGGGACGGTTCCGGTCAGCCCCAGCATTTT.

This clonotype has just a few counts. The rearrangement links TRBV7-9 to TRBJ2-2, with 12 bases lining up with TRBD1. The length of the CDR3 is 16 residues. Looked up from germline, CDR1 is SEHNR and CDR2 is FQNEAQ (reference sequence). V gave up 5 bases and J gave up 3 bases; unmatched junction bases: 4. This CDR3 is CASSHGTGGYTGELFF. Written as DNA, the CDR3 is TGTGCCAGCAGCCACGGGACAGGGGGCTACACCGGGGAGCTGTTTTTT.

There are a few counts of this clonotype. The CDR3 region has the DNA TGTGCCAGCAGCTTAGAAGGGACAAATTCACCCCTCCACTTT. Protein product: CASSLEGTNSPLHF. This chain connects TRBV7-8 to TRBJ1-6; D is possibly TRBD1 (6 bases). V dropped 1 base and J dropped 7 bases, with 8 bases sitting between them. Per the germline V gene, CDR1 is SGHVS and CDR2 is FQNEAQ. The CDR3 is 14 amino acids.

The chain is built from TRBV5-6 and TRBJ1-2; D is ambiguous. The germline V gene has CDR1 SGHDT and CDR2 YYEEEE. The CDR3 has 13 residues. The V end lost 1 base, the J end lost 5 bases, and 9 bases lay between the germline ends. In DNA form, the CDR3 reads TGTGCCAGCAGCTTGCGGCCTCGTTATGGCTACACCTTC. It encodes CASSLRPRYGYTF. Using reference TRBV5-6 and TRBJ1-2 for the parts outside the CDR3, the full variable domain is DAGVTQSPTHLIKTRGQQVTLRCSPKSGHDTVSWYQQALGQGPQFIFQYYEEEERQRGNFPDRFSGHQFPNYSSELNVNALLLGDSALYLCASSLRPRYGYTFGSGTRLTVV.

The V gene is TRBV27, the J gene TRBJ1-1, with 7 bases matching TRBD1. There are 14 residues in the CDR3. Germline loops: CDR1 MNHEY, CDR2 SMNVEV (reference sequence). Trimming removed 5 bases from V and 5 bases from J; junction bases left unmatched: 8. The CDR3 DNA is TGTGCCAGCAGTAATTTCGACAGGGATACTGAAGCTTTCTTT. It is translated as CASSNFDRDTEAFF.